The 26 T cell receptor beta chains below come from one sample, sequenced in a study of OX40 agonist ivuxolimab in advanced cancers. Clones were sequenced by immunoSEQ multiplex PCR, and TCRdb holds only the in-frame ones, with some missing. In the table there are under 100,000 clones, 84% of which are singletons. The material sequenced was CD4+ or CD8+ T cells sorted from blood, taken in a trial of the OX40 agonist ivuxolimab. The source of these receptors is an adult with an advanced solid tumor such as melanoma, head and neck, liver or kidney cancer.

The genes are TRBV5-1 and TRBJ2-1; 9 bases align to TRBD1. V shed 0 bases and J 5 bases; nucleotides not matched to a gene: 6. The CDR3 is 16 residues long. Germline lookup yields CDR1 SGHRS and CDR2 YFSETQ. The CDR3 here is CASSLVGQGRDNEQFF. The CDR3 nucleotides read TGCGCCAGCAGCTTGGTGGGACAGGGTCGCGACAATGAGCAGTTCTTC.

V usage is TRBV7-9 and J usage is TRBJ2-3; D not resolved. Per germline, CDR1 SEHNR and CDR2 FQNEAQ (reference sequence). Trimming removed 1 base from V and 0 bases from J, with 2 bases in between. CDR3 length: 13 residues. The CDR3 DNA sequence: TGTGCCAGCAGCTTAGACAGCACAGATACGCAGTATTTT. Protein product: CASSLDSTDTQYF.

V and J are TRBV5-6 and TRBJ2-7, with D possibly being TRBD1 (6 bases). The length of the CDR3 is 15 residues. V was pared by 5 bases and J by 3 bases, with 18 bases between. CDR1 is SGHDT and CDR2 is YYEEEE in the germline V gene. CDR3 region: CASSLAGEALYEQYF. Here the CDR3 DNA reads TGTGCCAGCAGTCTCGCAGGGGAAGCTCTCTACGAGCAGTACTTC.

This clone was picked up one time. The chain uses TRBV7-9 and TRBJ1-1; 7 nucleotides match TRBD1. This CDR3 contains 15 residues. The ends lost 3 bases at V and 1 base at J; junction bases unmatched: 5. Germline CDR1 reads SEHNR; CDR2 reads FQNEAQ (reference sequence). This CDR3 is CASSFGQGENTEAFF. In DNA form, the CDR3 reads TGTGCCAGCAGCTTCGGTCAGGGGGAGAACACTGAAGCTTTCTTT.

This rearrangement joins TRBV6-1 to TRBJ2-1; 7 bases are shared with TRBD1. Germline CDR1 and CDR2: MNHNS and SASEGT. Trimming cost V 4 bases and J 6 bases; bases outside gene matches: 9. The CDR3 covers 15 residues. As DNA, the CDR3 is TGTGCCAGCAGTGGAGGACAGGCGGCTGGCAATGAGCAGTTCTTC. Its translation is CASSGGQAAGNEQFF.

The V gene is TRBV7-6, the J gene TRBJ2-3, with 7 bases identical to TRBD1. Trimming took 0 bases from V and 4 from J; bases not matched to a gene: 4. The CDR3 has 15 residues. Germline CDR1 SGHVS, CDR2 FNYEAQ. As DNA, the CDR3 is TGTGCCAGCAGCTTAGCAGGGGGCGTTCCAGATACGCAGTATTTT. Its protein is CASSLAGGVPDTQYF.

The chain has TRBV5-6 and TRBJ1-4; maybe TRBD1 (6 bases). V was shortened by 4 bases and J by 4 bases, with 23 bases between the two germline ends. CDR1 is SGHDT, CDR2 YYEEEE, per germline. The CDR3 has 18 residues. The CDR3 DNA sequence: TGTGCCAGCAGCATCCAAATTTCCAGGGGAGAGGGTAATGAAAAACTGTTTTTT. Translating gives CASSIQISRGEGNEKLFF.

The CDR3 DNA follows: TGTGCCAGCAGTAATAACTATGGCTACACCTTC. Amino acids: CASSNNYGYTF. The rearrangement links TRBV6-6 to TRBJ1-2; the D is unclear. The CDR3 loop spans 11 amino acids. Germline loops: CDR1 MNHNY, CDR2 SVGAGI (reference sequence). Between the trimmed V and J ends, which lost 5 bases and 1 base, there was a span of 2 bases.

The chain uses TRBV7-9 and TRBJ2-3; 14 bases are shared with TRBD2. The germline CDR1 and CDR2 sequences are SEHNR and FQNEAQ (reference sequence). This CDR3 spans 19 amino acids. Unmatched junction bases numbered 11, after V lost 5 bases and J lost 1 base. This chain's CDR3 is CASSLRSGTSGGRTDTQYF. Written as DNA, the CDR3 is TGTGCCAGCAGCCTAAGGTCCGGGACTAGCGGGGGACGCACAGATACGCAGTATTTT.

V is TRBV7-8 and J is TRBJ2-1, with D unclear. The CDR3 has 15 amino acids. V lost 1 base and J 4 bases, leaving 11 bases between the germline ends. The germline V gene has CDR1 SGHVS and CDR2 FQNEAQ. The CDR3 reads CASSLVPNAYNEQFF. The CDR3 DNA reads as TGTGCCAGCAGCTTAGTCCCGAACGCTTACAATGAGCAGTTCTTC.

The chain combines TRBV9 with TRBJ1-3, with 8 nucleotides matching TRBD1. The CDR3 extends over 15 amino acids. Germline V gene data show CDR1 as SGDLS and CDR2 as YYNGEE. V lost 5 bases and J lost 4; bases outside the gene matches: 8. CDR3 DNA: TGTGCCAGCAGACAAGGACAGGGCCCGGGAAACACCATATATTTT. Encoded protein: CASRQGQGPGNTIYF.

The chain carries TRBV5-1 and TRBJ1-2; 7 bases line up with TRBD1. The J segment lost 7 bases and the V segment lost 5 bases, leaving 8 bases of the junction unmatched. The germline V gene has CDR1 SGHRS and CDR2 YFSETQ. The CDR3 totals 13 residues. CDR3 sequence: CASRLQGGGGYTF. The CDR3 DNA reads TGCGCCAGCAGGCTCCAGGGGGGCGGTGGCTACACCTTC.

The genes are TRBV6-1 and TRBJ1-5; the D is unclear. Germline CDR1 reads MNHNS; CDR2 reads SASEGT. The CDR3 loop spans 18 amino acids. Trimming removed 2 bases at V and 0 bases at J, with 17 bases between. The CDR3 spells CASSEPPGLTASNQPQHF. The CDR3 DNA is TGTGCCAGCAGTGAACCGCCGGGTTTAACCGCTAGCAATCAGCCCCAGCATTTT.

The chain links TRBV18 to TRBJ2-3; D not resolved. The CDR3 has 14 amino acids. V was cut by 6 bases and J by 2 bases, with 12 bases left in between. Germline lookup yields CDR1 KGHSH and CDR2 LQKENI. The CDR3 nucleotides are TGTGCCAGCTCGACCCAGGCTATCACAGATACGCAGTATTTT. It translates to CASSTQAITDTQYF.

The rearrangement uses TRBV27 and TRBJ1-1; possible D gene TRBD1, 5 bases. V lost 5 bases, J lost 0 bases, and 13 bases lay in between. CDR1 and CDR2 (germline): MNHEY, SMNVEV (reference sequence). There are 15 residues in the CDR3. CDR3 bases: TGTGCCAGCAGTGTCCCGGGGCGGGTGAACACTGAAGCTTTCTTT. This codes for CASSVPGRVNTEAFF.

J is TRBJ1-1 and V is TRBV19; D is possibly TRBD1 (5 bases). The CDR3 runs to 12 residues. Deletions cut 7 bases from V and 11 bases from J, with 17 bases between. Germline values: CDR1 LNHDA, CDR2 SQIVND (reference sequence). The CDR3 coding sequence is TGTGCCAGTAAAACATTCGGGGGATTCGCTTTCTTT. Translation gives CASKTFGGFAFF.

The chain links TRBV2 to TRBJ1-4; the D gene is possibly TRBD1 (5 bases). The ends were cut back, 6 bases at V and 5 bases at J, with 10 bases in the middle. This CDR3 has 13 amino acids. Germline lookup yields CDR1 SNHLY and CDR2 FYNNEI. The CDR3 spells CASSRDSNEKLFF. The CDR3 nucleotides are TGTGCCAGCAGCCGGGACTCAAATGAAAAACTGTTTTTT.

CDR3: CASSLDGTGSNQPQHF. The CDR3 coding sequence is TGCGCCAGCAGCTTGGACGGGACAGGGAGCAATCAGCCCCAGCATTTT. This sequence joins TRBV5-1 and TRBJ1-5, with 9 positions matching TRBD1. The CDR3 runs 16 residues. The J segment lost 1 base and the V segment lost 0 bases, leaving 2 bases of the junction unmatched. Germline V gene lookup returns CDR1 SGHRS and CDR2 YFSETQ.

Details on this clone: A junction boundary mismatches the germline segment, possibly from a read error. The chain has TRBV9 and TRBJ1-2; D perhaps matches TRBD1 (6 bases). The germline V gene has CDR1 SGDLS and CDR2 YYNGEE. This CDR3 spans 13 amino acids. The CDR3, as DNA: TGTGCCAGCGGCGTAGGAGGCAGGGGCGGCTACACCTTC. Translation: CASGVGGRGGYTF.

The chain is built from TRBV9 and TRBJ2-7; D not resolved. Trimming took 5 bases from V and 0 from J, leaving 12 bases between them. The germline V gene encodes CDR1 SGDLS and CDR2 YYNGEE. The CDR3 is 14 amino acids. This CDR3 is CASSAGSSSYEQYF. CDR3 bases: TGTGCCAGCAGTGCAGGATCTAGCTCCTACGAGCAGTACTTC.

Only one count was recorded for this clone. V is TRBV18 and J is TRBJ1-4; 7 nucleotides line up with TRBD1. Germline V gene sequence: CDR1 KGHSH, CDR2 LQKENI. The CDR3 is made up of 13 amino acids. V trimming: 8 bases; J trimming: 4 bases; junction bases outside the gene matches: 4. The DNA for the CDR3 is TGTGCCAGCCGACAGGGCCTTAATGAAAAACTGTTTTTT. Its translation is CASRQGLNEKLFF.

The chain carries TRBV7-6 and TRBJ2-1, with 7 bases lining up with TRBD2. V shed 1 base, J shed 7 bases, and the junction held 10 bases outside the gene matches. The CDR3 sequence is 16 residues long. The germline V gene encodes CDR1 SGHVS and CDR2 FNYEAQ. For the CDR3, the DNA is TGTGCCAGCAGCTTAGGTGGCGCCGGGCGGGAGAATGAGCAGTTCTTC. Amino acids: CASSLGGAGRENEQFF.

The chain recombines TRBV30 with TRBJ2-2, with D unclear. The CDR3 loop spans 14 amino acids. Looked up from germline, CDR1 is GTSNPN and CDR2 is SVGIG (reference sequence). The V end was cut by 4 bases, the J end by 2 bases, with 11 bases between. The CDR3 region is CAWKGRTNTGELFF. The CDR3 bases are TGTGCCTGGAAGGGCCGGACCAACACCGGGGAGCTGTTTTTT.

The chain employs TRBV11-2 and TRBJ1-2; unclear D gene. The germline V gene encodes CDR1 SGHAT and CDR2 FQNNGV. The CDR3 covers 12 residues. V gave up 3 bases and J gave up 6 bases, with 8 bases separating them. The CDR3 loop reads CASSFRGDGYTF. The CDR3 DNA sequence: TGTGCCAGCAGCTTCCGGGGTGATGGCTACACCTTC.

This clone has only one observation. The DNA for the CDR3 is TGTGCCAGCAGCTTATCGCAGGGGAGGATAGAGACCCAGTACTTC. Encoded protein: CASSLSQGRIETQYF. The genes are TRBV7-9 and TRBJ2-5, with D perhaps being TRBD1 or TRBD2 (6 bases each). The ends were cut back, 2 bases at V and 4 bases at J, with 14 bases in the middle. This CDR3 has 15 amino acids. The germline CDR1 and CDR2 sequences are SEHNR and FQNEAQ (reference sequence).

The chain has TRBV21-1 and TRBJ1-1; the D call in the table, TRBD1, was not verified against the DNA. TRBV21-1 represents a pseudogene. This CDR3 is built from 15 residues. The CDR3 region has the DNA TGTGCCAGCAGCACCCAGGGACAGGTGGGAACTGAAGCTTTCTTT. It codes for CASSTQGQVGTEAFF.